One sample yielded the 2 T cell receptor beta chains listed below, sequenced in a study of blood T cells in healthy people across ages (dated by TCRdb to the mid-2010s). Libraries were prepared through 5' RACE. TCRdb lists the instrument as Illumina HiSeq 2500. The second PCR ran for roughly 6 to 11 cycles and used a J-beta primer mix along with a sample-barcoded 5' primer. The public reads were reanalyzed by TCRdb: fastp trimming at Q25, MiXCR alignment, in-frame beta chains only. Each entry is one CDR3 protein sequence, shown with its most common DNA and genes. Here the sample has roughly 1,500,000 distinct CDR3 sequences; 42% occur a single time. The top ten hold 7.9% of the sample. The sample taken for sequencing was blood. The receptor set was obtained from a woman aged 18-30 years in good health.

A remark on this clonotype: The junction differs from germline at one of its ends, possibly a read error. The V call is TRBV10-3, the J call TRBJ2-2, with TRBD1 matching 8 bases. The germline CDR1 and CDR2 sequences are ENHRY and SYGVKD. The CDR3 length is 17 residues. The CDR3 DNA is TGTGCCATCAGGGGACAGGAAGGACTCGCGAACACCAGGGAGCTGTTTTTT. This encodes CAIRGQEGLANTRELFF.

Comment on this clonotype: One end of the junction does not line up with germline, which may come from a read error. The chain recombines TRBV9 with TRBJ1-5; maybe TRBD1 (6 bases). This CDR3 region has 15 residues. Germline values: CDR1 SGDLS, CDR2 YYNGEE. CDR3 bases: TGTGCCAGCGGCGTAGGGGGGGGGAGCAATCAGCCCCAGCATTTT. It encodes CASGVGGGSNQPQHF.